A single sample gave rise to the 20 T cell receptor beta chains below, sequenced in a study of T cell responses to AZD1222 COVID-19 vaccine. Produced via immunoSEQ multiplex PCR; TCRdb's table is partial and in-frame only. This sample has roughly 110,000 clones, with about 90% found just once. Sequenced here: peripheral blood, sampled 28 days after the second AZD1222 dose. These receptor sequences come from an adult who received the AZD1222 COVID-19 vaccine.

The rearrangement uses TRBV7-9 and TRBJ2-1, with a weak D call TRBD1 (6 bases). Trimming pared 5 bases from V and 1 base from J, leaving 9 bases between. Germline V gene lookup returns CDR1 SEHNR and CDR2 FQNEAQ (reference sequence). The CDR3 sequence is 14 residues long. CDR3 protein: CASSQGTSYNEQFF. The CDR3 nucleotides read TGTGCCAGCAGCCAAGGGACATCCTACAATGAGCAGTTCTTC.

The chain has TRBV15 and TRBJ1-1; 8 nucleotides align to TRBD1. The CDR3 contains 14 residues. J lost 4 bases, V lost 4 bases, and 5 bases had no gene match. Germline CDR1 and CDR2: LNHNV and YYDKDF (reference sequence). CDR3 sequence reads: CATSMDRASTEAFF. The CDR3 bases are TGTGCCACCAGCATGGACAGGGCTTCCACTGAAGCTTTCTTT.

This clone was seen only once. This chain joins TRBV11-2 and TRBJ1-4; D possibly corresponds to TRBD1 (6 bases). Trimming cost V 1 base and J 6 bases, with 9 bases left between them. The length of the CDR3 is 14 residues. CDR1 and CDR2 from the germline V gene are SGHAT and FQNNGV. The CDR3 DNA is TGTGCCAGCAGCTTAGTAGGGGGGGATGAAAAACTGTTTTTT. Its translation: CASSLVGGDEKLFF.

The V call is TRBV2, the J call TRBJ1-4, with TRBD1 as a possible D gene (6 bases). CDR1 SNHLY and CDR2 FYNNEI come from the germline V gene. V lost 0 bases and J lost 0, with 8 bases in between. The CDR3 runs 16 residues. In nucleotides, the CDR3 is TGTGCCAGCAGTGAAGCTGGGACAACAACTAATGAAAAACTGTTTTTT. Its protein product is CASSEAGTTTNEKLFF.

V gene TRBV7-9 combines with J gene TRBJ1-1; possibly TRBD1 for D (5 bases). Germline lookup yields CDR1 SEHNR and CDR2 FQNEAQ (reference sequence). The length of the CDR3 is 11 residues. Trimming shortened V by 3 bases and J by 8 bases, and 7 bases separated the two germline ends. The CDR3 coding sequence is TGTGCCAGCAGCTTCTCAGGGGAAGCTTTCTTT. Its protein product is CASSFSGEAFF.

The rearrangement uses TRBV12-3 or TRBV12-4 and TRBJ1-5; D unresolved. The CDR3 has 13 residues. Trimming pared 3 bases from V and 1 base from J, leaving 4 bases between. CDR3 amino acids: CASSFASNQPQHF. The CDR3 DNA is TGTGCCAGCAGTTTCGCGAGCAATCAGCCCCAGCATTTT.

This clone was observed a few times. The chain uses TRBV6-1 and TRBJ1-1; perhaps TRBD1 as D (5 bases). Per germline, CDR1 MNHNS and CDR2 SASEGT. The CDR3 loop spans 15 amino acids. V lost 0 bases and J 7 bases, leaving 15 bases between the germline ends. CDR3 bases: TGTGCCAGCAGTGAAGCGCTCGAGGGGTGGAGTGAAGCTTTCTTT. This sequence encodes CASSEALEGWSEAFF.

In DNA, the CDR3 is TGTGCCAGCAGTGTGCGACAGGGTGATAATTCACCCCTCCACTTT. It specifies CASSVRQGDNSPLHF. The genes are TRBV2 and TRBJ1-6, with TRBD1 identical over 7 bases. Looked up from germline, CDR1 is SNHLY and CDR2 is FYNNEI. V shed 4 bases, J shed 5 bases, and the junction held 5 bases outside the gene matches. The CDR3 runs 15 residues.

The chain combines TRBV12-3 or TRBV12-4 with TRBJ1-5; 7 nucleotides line up with TRBD1. The CDR3 totals 13 residues. With V trimmed by 6 bases and J by 6 bases, 5 bases remained unmatched. Here the CDR3 DNA reads TGTGCCAGCAGATCGACAGGGTTTCAGCCCCAGCATTTT. This sequence encodes CASRSTGFQPQHF.

The J gene is TRBJ2-7, the V gene TRBV16, with a possible D match to TRBD2 (6 bases). Looked up from germline, CDR1 is KGHSY and CDR2 is FQNENV. This CDR3 comprises 14 residues. V was shortened by 2 bases and J by 3 bases, with 11 bases between the two germline ends. CDR3 nucleotide sequence: TGTGCCAGCAGCCAACCGGGACTCAACTACGAGCAGTACTTC. Translation gives CASSQPGLNYEQYF.

The J gene is TRBJ2-7, the V gene TRBV9; D gene unclear. The CDR3 length is 15 residues. Looked up from germline, CDR1 is SGDLS and CDR2 is YYNGEE. V was cut by 0 bases and J by 0 bases, with 10 bases left in between. The CDR3 is CASSVDQAISYEQYF. Here the CDR3 DNA reads TGTGCCAGCAGCGTAGACCAGGCTATCTCCTACGAGCAGTACTTC.

The V and J genes are TRBV4-1 and TRBJ1-3, with 8 bases aligning to TRBD1. V lost 4 bases to trimming and J lost 2 bases; unmatched junction nucleotides: 1. The CDR3 runs to 14 residues. Germline V CDR1 and CDR2: MGHRA, YSYEKL. CDR3 loop: CASSLQGAGNTIYF. DNA for the CDR3: TGCGCCAGCAGCCTACAGGGGGCTGGAAACACCATATATTTT.

The chain uses TRBV3-1 (or the pseudogene TRBV3-2) and TRBJ1-6; D call uncertain. Trimming shortened V by 0 bases and J by 9 bases, and 12 bases separated the two germline ends. Germline CDR1 reads LGHDT; CDR2 reads YNNKEL (reference sequence). This CDR3 contains 15 residues. CDR3 sequence: CASSQEGRLVSPLHF. The CDR3 nucleotides read TGTGCCAGCAGCCAAGAGGGCAGACTAGTTTCACCCCTCCACTTT.

The J gene is TRBJ1-1, the V gene TRBV2; a weak D match, TRBD1 (5 bases). CDR1 is SNHLY and CDR2 is FYNNEI in the germline V gene. The CDR3 sequence is 15 residues long. V gave up 4 bases and J gave up 4 bases, with 16 bases separating them. CDR3 bases: TGTGCCAGCAGTGTCGCAGGGCGGATTGGCACTGAAGCTTTCTTT. This sequence encodes CASSVAGRIGTEAFF.

With regard to this clone: The junction departs from the called germline gene at one end, perhaps through a read error. The chain joins TRBV7-7 to TRBJ1-4; TRBD1 aligns across 7 bases. This CDR3 spans 13 amino acids. The germline V gene has CDR1 SSHAT and CDR2 FNYEAQ (reference sequence). CDR3 amino acids: CASSRDRGEKLFF. DNA for the CDR3: TGTGCTAGCAGCAGGGACAGAGGAGAAAAACTGTTTTTT.

The V call is TRBV10-3, the J call TRBJ1-4; D is uncertain. Germline V lookup: CDR1 ENHRY, CDR2 SYGVKD. Between the trimmed V and J ends, which lost 0 bases and 7 bases, there was a span of 6 bases. CDR3 length equals 13 residues. CDR3 sequence reads: CAISESGPEKLFF. The CDR3 DNA sequence: TGTGCCATCAGTGAGTCAGGGCCTGAAAAACTGTTTTTT.

The chain combines TRBV5-5 with TRBJ1-5; tentative D call: TRBD1 (5 bases). Trimming cost V 2 bases and J 1 base, with 10 bases left between them. Germline CDR1 reads SGHKS; CDR2 reads YYEKEE (reference sequence). This CDR3 is 15 amino acids long. The CDR3 sequence is CASSFLGGSNQPQHF. The CDR3 DNA is TGTGCCAGCAGCTTCTTGGGGGGGAGCAATCAGCCCCAGCATTTT.

This clone showed up just a few times. The CDR3 loop reads CASSSGTGGQAFF. DNA of the CDR3: TGCGCCAGCAGCTCTGGGACAGGGGGGCAAGCTTTCTTT. The chain employs TRBV5-1 and TRBJ1-1; 11 positions match TRBD1. J gave up 9 bases and V 3 bases, and 4 bases lay outside the gene matches. The CDR3 runs 13 residues. Germline CDR1 SGHRS, CDR2 YFSETQ. Together with reference TRBV5-1 and TRBJ1-1, the CDR3 gives the full variable domain: KAGVTQTPRYLIKTRGQQVTLSCSPISGHRSVSWYQQTPGQGLQFLFEYFSETQRNKGNFPGRFSGRQFSNSRSEMNVSTLELGDSALYLCASSSGTGGQAFFGQGTRLTVV.

The gene calls are TRBV18 and TRBJ1-5; tentatively, D is TRBD1 (6 bases). V was trimmed by 1 base and J by 0 bases, leaving 7 bases between them. The germline CDR1 and CDR2 sequences are KGHSH and LQKENI. The CDR3 loop spans 15 amino acids. As DNA, the CDR3 is TGTGCCAGCTCACCACAACAGGGTAGCAATCAGCCCCAGCATTTT. Translating it yields CASSPQQGSNQPQHF.

V gene TRBV7-9 combines with J gene TRBJ2-7, with D tentatively TRBD2 (5 bases). V was shortened by 5 bases and J by 3 bases, with 8 bases between the two germline ends. Germline lookup yields CDR1 SEHNR and CDR2 FQNEAQ (reference sequence). CDR3 length: 12 amino acids. The CDR3 nucleotides are TGTGCCAGCAGCGTTGAGGGCTACGAGCAGTACTTC. As protein: CASSVEGYEQYF.